These 22 T cell receptor beta chains were all obtained from the same sample, sequenced in a study of T cells in localized non-small cell lung cancer. Profiled with immunoSEQ multiplex PCR; TCRdb holds only in-frame clones, not every one. The sample carries tens of thousands of clones, 70% to 90% recorded once. The sample consisted of peripheral blood, taken before any cancer treatment. The receptors were sampled from a male donor at least 60 years old with stage I lung adenocarcinoma.

The V call is TRBV6-6, the J call TRBJ1-6, with 7 bases lining up with TRBD1. Germline-derived CDR1 and CDR2 are MNHNY and SVGAGI (reference sequence). The V segment lost 4 bases and the J segment 9 bases; nucleotides outside the gene matches: 6. The CDR3 is 14 amino acids. CDR3 in DNA: TGTGCCAGCAGTTCTATTGGACAGGCTTCACCCCTCCACTTT. The encoded protein is CASSSIGQASPLHF.

This clone was detected only once. The chain uses TRBV19 and TRBJ1-5; no clear D gene. Germline loops: CDR1 LNHDA, CDR2 SQIVND (reference sequence). The CDR3 runs to 14 residues. The V end lost 1 base, the J end lost 1 base, and 5 bases lay between the germline ends. CDR3 in amino acids: CASSIGGSNQPQHF. The CDR3 region has the DNA TGTGCCAGTAGTATAGGAGGAAGCAATCAGCCCCAGCATTTT.

The V gene is TRBV9, the J gene TRBJ2-2; D gene unclear. Trimming removed 3 bases at V and 0 bases at J, with 6 bases between. Looked up from germline, CDR1 is SGDLS and CDR2 is YYNGEE. The CDR3 loop spans 14 amino acids. CDR3 DNA sequence: TGTGCCAGCAGCGCCACACCGAACACCGGGGAGCTGTTTTTT. Amino acids: CASSATPNTGELFF.

This clone has just one count. This chain connects TRBV6-6 to TRBJ2-1; no clear D gene. With 0 bases removed from V and 8 bases from J, the gap between germline ends came to 11 bases. The germline CDR1 and CDR2 sequences are MNHNY and SVGAGI (reference sequence). This CDR3 spans 14 amino acids. For the CDR3, the DNA is TGTGCCAGCAGTTACTCTTCTAAAGTCCATGAGCAGTTCTTC. It is translated as CASSYSSKVHEQFF.

This clone has just one count. The genes are TRBV4-3 and TRBJ2-4; unclear D gene. The CDR3 is 13 residues long. Trimming removed 0 bases from V and 2 bases from J, with 2 bases in between. Germline CDR1 reads LGHNA; CDR2 reads YSLEER. CDR3: CASSQETKNIQYF. The DNA for the CDR3 is TGCGCCAGCAGCCAAGAAACCAAAAACATTCAGTACTTC.

This clone was detected a few times. The gene calls are TRBV5-1 and TRBJ1-1; D remains ambiguous. Germline CDR1 SGHRS, CDR2 YFSETQ. The CDR3 runs 13 residues. V lost 4 bases to trimming and J lost 7 bases, with 14 bases between them. CDR3 sequence reads: CASSPSGNYEAFF. The CDR3 DNA is TGCGCCAGCAGCCCGTCGGGTAATTATGAAGCTTTCTTT.

This clone was detected once. This chain uses TRBV19 with TRBJ1-1, with D uncertain. The V gene lost 7 bases and the J gene lost 1 base, with 13 bases spanning the gap. The CDR3 is 14 amino acids. Germline loops: CDR1 LNHDA, CDR2 SQIVND (reference sequence). CDR3 residues: CASKNRQTNTEAFF. CDR3 bases: TGTGCCAGTAAAAACCGGCAGACGAACACTGAAGCTTTCTTT. Complete variable domain (other parts from reference TRBV19 and TRBJ1-1): DGGITQSPKYLFRKEGQNVTLSCEQNLNHDAMYWYRQDPGQGLRLIYYSQIVNDFQKGDIAEGYSVSREKKESFPLTVTSAQKNPTAFYLCASKNRQTNTEAFFGQGTRLTVV.

The chain recombines TRBV28 with TRBJ2-6, with D unresolved. CDR3 size: 16 residues. Trimming cost V 6 bases and J 1 base, with 13 bases left between them. In germline, CDR1 is MDHEN, CDR2 SYDVKM. The CDR3 nucleotides read TGTGCCAGCAGAGTCGGGCAGTTTTCTGGGGCCAACGTCCTGACTTTC. Its translation is CASRVGQFSGANVLTF.

The J gene is TRBJ1-6, the V gene TRBV11-2; D unresolved. V was shortened by 3 bases and J by 9 bases, with 9 bases between the two germline ends. Germline assignment: CDR1 SGHAT and CDR2 FQNNGV. The CDR3 consists of 13 residues. The CDR3 nucleotides are TGTGCCAGCAGCTTCGTTACGATTTCACCCCTCCACTTT. Amino acid sequence: CASSFVTISPLHF.

The chain carries TRBV15 and TRBJ2-3, with D possibly matching TRBD2 (6 bases). V lost 5 bases, J lost 2 bases, and 11 bases lay in between. This CDR3 comprises 14 residues. Germline-derived CDR1 and CDR2 are LNHNV and YYDKDF (reference sequence). The CDR3 protein is CATSGMGLTDTQYF. The CDR3 coding sequence is TGTGCCACCAGCGGAATGGGACTCACAGATACGCAGTATTTT.

The V call is TRBV6-6, the J call TRBJ1-1; D is undetermined. The CDR3 is 15 amino acids. Germline values: CDR1 MNHNY, CDR2 SVGAGI (reference sequence). The V and J ends lost 3 bases and 0 bases respectively, with 11 bases between them. The chain's CDR3 is CASSYGEGVNTEAFF. The CDR3 coding sequence is TGTGCCAGCAGTTATGGAGAGGGTGTGAACACTGAAGCTTTCTTT.

The rearrangement links TRBV19 to TRBJ1-5, with D unresolved. Between the trimmed V and J ends, which lost 3 bases and 1 base, there was a span of 13 bases. CDR1 is LNHDA and CDR2 is SQIVND in the germline V gene (reference sequence). There are 16 residues in the CDR3. The CDR3 DNA follows: TGTGCCAGTAGTATCCGCCCTGAGGTCAGCAATCAGCCCCAGCATTTT. This codes for CASSIRPEVSNQPQHF.

This chain uses TRBV19 with TRBJ1-5; D possibly corresponds to TRBD1 (6 bases). From germline, CDR1 is LNHDA and CDR2 SQIVND (reference sequence). The CDR3 is 14 amino acids. V lost 5 bases and J 3 bases, leaving 11 bases between the germline ends. CDR3 amino acids: CASSVNRDNQPQHF. In nucleotides, the CDR3 is TGTGCCAGTAGTGTTAACAGGGACAATCAGCCCCAGCATTTT.

This chain connects TRBV4-3 to TRBJ2-2; 13 nucleotides align to TRBD2. Germline V gives CDR1 LGHNA, CDR2 YSLEER. Trimming at V came to 6 bases and at J to 4 bases, leaving 5 bases not matched to a gene. The CDR3 consists of 16 residues. The CDR3 coding sequence is TGCGCCAGCAGTGCCGGGACTAGCGGGACCACCGGGGAGCTGTTTTTT. Translation: CASSAGTSGTTGELFF.

The rearrangement joins TRBV30 to TRBJ1-5; 7 bases fit TRBD1. The CDR3 consists of 16 residues. CDR1 and CDR2 (germline): GTSNPN, SVGIG (reference sequence). V dropped 0 bases and J dropped 3; count of bases not matched to a gene: 8. The CDR3: CAWSVPGTAFNQPQHF. CDR3 DNA sequence: TGTGCCTGGAGTGTACCCGGGACAGCGTTCAATCAGCCCCAGCATTTT.

This clone is a singleton in its sample. V gene TRBV18 combines with J gene TRBJ2-1, with no clear D. There are 14 residues in the CDR3. CDR1 is KGHSH and CDR2 is LQKENI in the germline V gene. V was shortened by 3 bases and J by 8 bases, with 14 bases between the two germline ends. The CDR3 region has the DNA TGTGCCAGCTCACCCGAAAACCTAAGGGATGAGCAGTTCTTC. Its translation is CASSPENLRDEQFF.

The chain joins TRBV6-6 to TRBJ2-2; the match to TRBD2 covers 8 bases. CDR1 is MNHNY and CDR2 is SVGAGI in the germline V gene (reference sequence). The length of the CDR3 is 15 residues. V shed 11 bases and J 8 bases; nucleotides not matched to a gene: 16. The CDR3 protein is CAGWAVGGAAGELFF. CDR3 sequence (DNA): TGTGCCGGCTGGGCCGTCGGGGGGGCGGCGGGGGAGCTGTTTTTT.

CDR3 DNA sequence: TGCGCCAGCAGCCGAGAAACAGGGGGCGAAACTGAAGCTTTCTTT. It translates to CASSRETGGETEAFF. The V gene is TRBV4-1, the J gene TRBJ1-1; TRBD1 matches at 9 bases. V lost 4 bases, J lost 5 bases, and 8 bases stayed unmatched. The CDR3 extends over 15 amino acids. CDR1 is MGHRA, CDR2 YSYEKL, per germline.

This chain connects TRBV9 to TRBJ1-3, with TRBD1 matching 7 bases. CDR1 and CDR2 (germline): SGDLS, YYNGEE. With 4 bases clipped from V and 1 base from J, the junction kept 5 bases outside the gene matches. The CDR3 is made up of 15 amino acids. CDR3 in amino acids: CASSPKTGSGNTIYF. CDR3 in DNA: TGTGCCAGCAGCCCAAAGACAGGGTCTGGAAACACCATATATTTT.

The chain has TRBV28 and TRBJ1-6; 8 bases line up with TRBD1. The germline V gene has CDR1 MDHEN and CDR2 SYDVKM. This CDR3 is 16 amino acids long. V gave up 6 bases and J gave up 5 bases; unmatched junction bases: 9. In DNA form, the CDR3 reads TGTGCCAGCAGACCATCGGGACAGGCGAATAATTCACCCCTCCACTTT. Protein sequence: CASRPSGQANNSPLHF. The whole variable domain, remainder taken from reference TRBV28 and TRBJ1-6, is DVKVTQSSRYLVKRTGEKVFLECVQDMDHENMFWYRQDPGLGLRLIYFSYDVKMKEKGDIPEGYSVSREKKERFSLILESASTNQTSMYLCASRPSGQANNSPLHFGNGTRLTVT.

This clone has a handful of counts. The rearrangement joins TRBV6-1 to TRBJ2-7; D is perhaps TRBD1 (7 bases). Deletions cut 6 bases from V and 3 bases from J, with 12 bases between. This CDR3 region has 13 residues. Germline CDR1 is MNHNS and CDR2 is SASEGT. For the CDR3, the DNA is TGTGCCAGCAGCAACAGGGGACTCTACGAGCAGTACTTC. Translating it yields CASSNRGLYEQYF.

CDR3 DNA sequence: TGTGCCAGCAGTGTCGACAGGGGGCCTATGCAAGCTTTCTTT. It encodes CASSVDRGPMQAFF. This sequence joins TRBV6-1 and TRBJ1-1; TRBD1 matches at 10 bases. There are 14 residues in the CDR3. V lost 4 bases to trimming and J lost 9 bases; unmatched junction nucleotides: 8. CDR1 and CDR2 (germline): MNHNS, SASEGT.